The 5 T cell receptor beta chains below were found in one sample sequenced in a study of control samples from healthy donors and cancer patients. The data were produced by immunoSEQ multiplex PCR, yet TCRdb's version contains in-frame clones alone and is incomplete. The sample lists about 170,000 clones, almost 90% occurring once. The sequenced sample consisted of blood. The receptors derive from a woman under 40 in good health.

CDR3 coding DNA: TGTGCCACCAGCAGAGATTTGGGGGGAACTGAAGCTTTCTTT. Residues: CATSRDLGGTEAFF. The chain has TRBV15 and TRBJ1-1; D is perhaps TRBD1 (5 bases). CDR3 size: 14 residues. Per the germline V gene, CDR1 is LNHNV and CDR2 is YYDKDF (reference sequence). The V gene lost 0 bases and the J gene lost 5 bases, with 10 bases spanning the gap. The full variable domain, in which reference TRBV15 and TRBJ1-1 provide the parts outside the CDR3, is DAMVIQNPRYQVTQFGKPVTLSCSQTLNHNVMYWYQQKSSQAPKLLFHYYDKDFNNEADTPDNFQSRRPNTSFCFLDIRSPGLGDTAMYLCATSRDLGGTEAFFGQGTRLTVV.

CDR3 residues: CASSMMGGYGYTF. The CDR3 region has the DNA TGTGCCAGTAGTATGATGGGGGGGTATGGCTACACCTTC. The chain has TRBV19 and TRBJ1-2; TRBD1 is a possible D gene (5 bases). This CDR3 has 13 residues. Trimming left V 3 bases short and J 5 bases short, with 10 bases between. CDR1 is LNHDA and CDR2 is SQIVND in the germline V gene (reference sequence).

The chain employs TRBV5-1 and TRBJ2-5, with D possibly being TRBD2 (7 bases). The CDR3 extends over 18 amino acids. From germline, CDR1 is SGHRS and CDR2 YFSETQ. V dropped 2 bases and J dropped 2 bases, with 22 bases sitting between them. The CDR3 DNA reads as TGCGCCAGCAGCTTAGGTCCCGCGGGGGCCCCGGGTCAAGAGACCCAGTACTTC. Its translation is CASSLGPAGAPGQETQYF.

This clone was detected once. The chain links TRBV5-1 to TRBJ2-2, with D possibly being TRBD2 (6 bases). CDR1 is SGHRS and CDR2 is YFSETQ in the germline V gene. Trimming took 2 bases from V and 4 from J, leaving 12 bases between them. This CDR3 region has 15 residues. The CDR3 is CASSFKRGFTGELFF. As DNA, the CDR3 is TGCGCCAGCAGCTTTAAACGGGGGTTCACCGGGGAGCTGTTTTTT.

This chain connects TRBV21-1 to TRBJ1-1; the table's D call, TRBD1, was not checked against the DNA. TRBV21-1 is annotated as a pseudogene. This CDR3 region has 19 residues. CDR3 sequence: CASSKLQGRRTGENTEAFF. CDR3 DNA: TGTGCCAGCAGCAAATTACAGGGGAGGAGGACGGGGGAGAACACTGAAGCTTTCTTT.